These T cell receptor beta chains were read from a single sample in a study of blood T cell repertoires in COVID-19. Using immunoSEQ multiplex PCR, the repertoire was profiled, and TCRdb retains in-frame clones only, with some absent. The repertoire holds around 250,000 clones, with roughly 85% as singletons. The specimen was peripheral blood. The receptor set was obtained from a man over 45 with active or convalescent COVID-19. CDR3s include the opening cysteine and the closing phenylalanine or tryptophan. D genes are given only for firm matches. Expanded clones are given a class, and other clones once, few, many or no size at all.

CDR3 length: 14; D gene: -; J gene: TRBJ1-5; V gene: TRBV25-1; clone size: -; CDR3 DNA: TGTGCCAGCAGTGGGGCGCGGACAGATCAGCCCCAGCATTTT; CDR3 protein: CASSGARTDQPQHF
CDR3 length: 15; D gene: -; J gene: TRBJ2-1; V gene: TRBV9; clone size: -; CDR3 DNA: TGTGCCAGCAGCGTTGGGAGCGGCATTTACAATGAGCAGTTCTTC; CDR3 protein: CASSVGSGIYNEQFF
CDR3 length: 14; D gene: -; J gene: TRBJ1-2; V gene: TRBV28; clone size: few; CDR3 DNA: TGTGCCAGCAGTTCGTCCGGCACAGATCATGGCTACACCTTC; CDR3 protein: CASSSSGTDHGYTF
CDR3 length: 16; D gene: -; J gene: TRBJ2-1; V gene: TRBV28; clone size: -; CDR3 DNA: TGTGCCAGCAGTTCCATTGCGGGACGAGCCGGCAATGAGCAGTTCTTC; CDR3 protein: CASSSIAGRAGNEQFF
CDR3 length: 16; D gene: -; J gene: TRBJ2-2; V gene: TRBV3-1/TRBV3-2; clone size: -; CDR3 DNA: TGTGCCAGCAGCCAGGGAACCTTTAGGGGCACCGGGGAGCTGTTTTTT; CDR3 protein: CASSQGTFRGTGELFF
CDR3 length: 15; D gene: TRBD1; J gene: TRBJ1-1; V gene: TRBV18; clone size: -; CDR3 DNA: TGTGCCAGCTCACCCCGGACAGGCCAGAACACTGAAGCTTTCTTT; CDR3 protein: CASSPRTGQNTEAFF
CDR3 length: 13; D gene: -; J gene: TRBJ2-7; V gene: TRBV10-3; clone size: once; CDR3 DNA: TGTGCCATCAGTGCACAGGGTGGTTACGAGCAGTACTTC; CDR3 protein: CAISAQGGYEQYF
CDR3 length: 14; D gene: TRBD1; J gene: TRBJ2-1; V gene: TRBV6-5; clone size: once; CDR3 DNA: TGTGCCAGCAGCCCGGACAGGGGGGACAATGAGCAGTTCTTC; CDR3 protein: CASSPDRGDNEQFF
CDR3 length: 18; D gene: TRBD2; J gene: TRBJ2-1; V gene: TRBV28; clone size: -; CDR3 DNA: TGTGCCAGCAGTCCGACTAGCGGGAGGAGTTGGACCTACAATGAGCAGTTCTTC; CDR3 protein: CASSPTSGRSWTYNEQFF
CDR3 length: 13; D gene: -; J gene: TRBJ2-5; V gene: TRBV10-1; clone size: -; CDR3 DNA: TGCGCCAGTTCACAGGTTCCAGGGGAGACCCAGTACTTC; CDR3 protein: CASSQVPGETQYF
CDR3 length: 16; D gene: -; J gene: TRBJ2-1; V gene: TRBV19; clone size: -; CDR3 DNA: TGTGCCAGTAGCCCCCTTGGGCCTAAGTCCTACAATGAGCAGTTCTTC; CDR3 protein: CASSPLGPKSYNEQFF
CDR3 length: 13; D gene: -; J gene: TRBJ2-5; V gene: TRBV5-8; clone size: -; CDR3 DNA: TGTGCCAGCAGCTCTAAGTCACAAGAGACCCAGTACTTC; CDR3 protein: CASSSKSQETQYF
CDR3 length: 14; D gene: -; J gene: TRBJ1-4; V gene: TRBV6-5; clone size: -; CDR3 DNA: TGTGCCAGCAGTTGGCGGGGAAGTTTTGAAAAACTGTTTTTT; CDR3 protein: CASSWRGSFEKLFF
CDR3 length: 15; D gene: -; J gene: TRBJ1-2; V gene: TRBV5-6; clone size: -; CDR3 DNA: TGTGCCAGCAGCTTGGCCTTCTTAGCTAACTATGGCTACACCTTC; CDR3 protein: CASSLAFLANYGYTF
CDR3 length: 20; D gene: -; J gene: TRBJ2-7; V gene: TRBV21-1; clone size: -; CDR3 DNA: TGTGCCAGCAGCAGCATGTTAAGGGGACAGCTTATCTCCTGTCCCTACGAGCAGTACTTC; CDR3 protein: CASSSMLRGQLISCPYEQYF
CDR3 length: 18; D gene: TRBD2; J gene: TRBJ2-2; V gene: TRBV4-2; clone size: -; CDR3 DNA: TGTGCCAGCAGCCCCCTGGGACTACGCGGAGGAAGGGACGGGGAGCTGTTTTTT; CDR3 protein: CASSPLGLRGGRDGELFF
CDR3 length: 14; D gene: -; J gene: TRBJ1-2; V gene: TRBV3-1/TRBV3-2; clone size: few; CDR3 DNA: TGTGCCAGCAGCCAAGATCCCAGGTACGCTGGCTACACCTTC; CDR3 protein: CASSQDPRYAGYTF
CDR3 length: 12; D gene: -; J gene: TRBJ2-2; V gene: TRBV7-2; clone size: -; CDR3 DNA: TGTGCCAGCAGCTTAGGTCTCGGGGAGCTGTTTTTT; CDR3 protein: CASSLGLGELFF
CDR3 length: 12; D gene: TRBD1; J gene: TRBJ1-2; V gene: TRBV2; clone size: -; CDR3 DNA: TGTGCCAGCTGGGGACAGGGATTTGGCTACACCTTC; CDR3 protein: CASWGQGFGYTF
CDR3 length: 18; D gene: TRBD2; J gene: TRBJ2-5; V gene: TRBV4-1; clone size: -; CDR3 DNA: TGCGCCAGCAGCCTTCGAACCCCCCTGGAAGGGAGGGAAGAGACCCAGTACTTC; CDR3 protein: CASSLRTPLEGREETQYF
CDR3 length: 13; D gene: -; J gene: TRBJ1-1; V gene: TRBV3-1/TRBV3-2; clone size: -; CDR3 DNA: TGTGCCAGCAGTCCACCACAGGACACTGAAGCTTTCTTT; CDR3 protein: CASSPPQDTEAFF
CDR3 length: 14; D gene: TRBD2; J gene: TRBJ2-3; V gene: TRBV24-1; clone size: -; CDR3 DNA: TGTGCCACCAGTGACCCAGGGACTAGCAGGGGGCAGTATTTT; CDR3 protein: CATSDPGTSRGQYF
CDR3 length: 17; D gene: TRBD2; J gene: TRBJ2-3; V gene: TRBV18; clone size: -; CDR3 DNA: TGTGCCAGCTCCCTACTCCAGGGAGTAGCGGGACCGGATACGCAGTATTTT; CDR3 protein: CASSLLQGVAGPDTQYF
CDR3 length: 12; D gene: -; J gene: TRBJ2-7; V gene: TRBV7-9; clone size: -; CDR3 DNA: TGTGCCAGCAGCCCCGACTACGCGACGCAGTACTTC; CDR3 protein: CASSPDYATQYF
CDR3 length: 14; D gene: TRBD1; J gene: TRBJ1-5; V gene: TRBV30; clone size: -; CDR3 DNA: TGTGCCTGGAGGACAGGGGGGATCGGGCAGCCCCAGCATTTT; CDR3 protein: CAWRTGGIGQPQHF
CDR3 length: 14; D gene: -; J gene: TRBJ2-5; V gene: TRBV5-5; clone size: -; CDR3 DNA: TGTGCCAGCAGCTTGTACGCAGGGTACGAGACCCAGTACTTC; CDR3 protein: CASSLYAGYETQYF
CDR3 length: 15; D gene: TRBD1; J gene: TRBJ2-5; V gene: TRBV11-1; clone size: -; CDR3 DNA: TGTGCCAGCAGACCCGGAACAGGGGGCTCGGAGACCCAGTACTTC; CDR3 protein: CASRPGTGGSETQYF
CDR3 length: 14; D gene: -; J gene: TRBJ2-7; V gene: TRBV9; clone size: -; CDR3 DNA: TGTGCCAGCAGCGTAGGCGGATCTAACTACGAGCAGTACTTC; CDR3 protein: CASSVGGSNYEQYF
CDR3 length: 15; D gene: TRBD2; J gene: TRBJ2-3; V gene: TRBV11-3; clone size: once; CDR3 DNA: TGTGCCAGCAGCCCATCTAGCGGACCCACAGATACGCAGTATTTT; CDR3 protein: CASSPSSGPTDTQYF
CDR3 length: 15; D gene: TRBD1; J gene: TRBJ1-4; V gene: TRBV19; clone size: -; CDR3 DNA: TGTGCCAGTAGTGCGTCAGGGGGCCAAGGCGAAAAACTGTTTTTT; CDR3 protein: CASSASGGQGEKLFF